This T cell receptor beta chain was identified in a study of blood T cell repertoires in COVID-19. For the study at large: Acute-phase and convalescent COVID-19 samples originated in the United States, Italy and Spain. The cDNA or gDNA used as material had been derived from T cells, B-cell-depleted T cells, or PBMCs.

This CDR3 contains 14 residues. Per germline, CDR1 GTSNPN and CDR2 SVGIG (reference sequence). With V trimmed by 0 bases and J by 14 bases, 11 bases remained unmatched. TCRdb's copy holds only in-frame clones and misses some; the assay was immunoSEQ multiplex PCR. The sample records tens of thousands of clones, roughly 85% being singletons. The clonotype comes from a man in his 60s with acute or convalescent COVID-19. V usage is TRBV30 and J usage is TRBJ1-4; 8 bases are shared with TRBD1. Sequencing was performed on peripheral blood. CDR3 DNA: TGTGCCTGGAGTGTACATGGGACAGGCGCAGGTCTGTTTTTT. Translation gives CAWSVHGTGAGLFF.